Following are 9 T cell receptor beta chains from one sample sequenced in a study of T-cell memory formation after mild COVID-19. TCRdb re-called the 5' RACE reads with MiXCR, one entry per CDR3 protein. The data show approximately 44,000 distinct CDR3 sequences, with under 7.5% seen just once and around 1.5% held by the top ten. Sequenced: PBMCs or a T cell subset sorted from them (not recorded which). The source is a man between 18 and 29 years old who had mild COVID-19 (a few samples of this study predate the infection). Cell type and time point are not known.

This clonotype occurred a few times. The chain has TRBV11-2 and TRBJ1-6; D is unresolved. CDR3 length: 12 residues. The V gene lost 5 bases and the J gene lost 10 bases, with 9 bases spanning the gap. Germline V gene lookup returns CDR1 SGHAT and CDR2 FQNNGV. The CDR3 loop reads CASSNNRSPLHF. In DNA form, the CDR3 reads TGTGCCAGCAGCAACAATAGATCACCCCTCCACTTT.

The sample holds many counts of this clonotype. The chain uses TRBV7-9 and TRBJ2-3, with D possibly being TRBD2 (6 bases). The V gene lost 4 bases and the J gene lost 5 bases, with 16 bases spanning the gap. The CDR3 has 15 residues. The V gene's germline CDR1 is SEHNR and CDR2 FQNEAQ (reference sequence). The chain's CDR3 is CASSSRAEGGDTQYF. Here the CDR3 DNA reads TGTGCCAGCAGCTCACGAGCGGAGGGTGGAGATACGCAGTATTTT.

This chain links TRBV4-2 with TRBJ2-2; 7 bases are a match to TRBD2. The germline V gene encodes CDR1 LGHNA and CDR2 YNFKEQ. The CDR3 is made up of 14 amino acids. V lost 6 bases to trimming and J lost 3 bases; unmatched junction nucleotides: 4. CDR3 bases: TGTGCCAGCAGTCGCGCGGGGGACACCGGGGAGCTGTTTTTT. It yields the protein CASSRAGDTGELFF.

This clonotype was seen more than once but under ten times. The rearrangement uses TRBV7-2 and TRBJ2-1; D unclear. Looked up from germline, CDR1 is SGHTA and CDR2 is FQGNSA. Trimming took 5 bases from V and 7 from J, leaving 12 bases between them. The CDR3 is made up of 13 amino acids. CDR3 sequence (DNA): TGTGCCAGCAGCCCTCGAATTAGGAATGAGCAGTTCTTC. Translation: CASSPRIRNEQFF. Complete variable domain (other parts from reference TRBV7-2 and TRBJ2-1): GAGVSQSPSNKVTEKGKDVELRCDPISGHTALYWYRQSLGQGLEFLIYFQGNSAPDKSGLPSDRFSAERTGGSVSTLTIQRTQQEDSAVYLCASSPRIRNEQFFGPGTRLTVL.

CDR3 region: CASRQDSYRSNQPQHF. The DNA of the CDR3 is TGTGCCAGCAGACAGGACAGCTACCGTAGCAATCAGCCCCAGCATTTT. The V call is TRBV2, the J call TRBJ1-5; D perhaps matches TRBD1 (6 bases). The V end was cut by 6 bases, the J end by 0 bases, with 15 bases between. From germline, CDR1 is SNHLY and CDR2 FYNNEI. The CDR3 has 16 residues.

This CDR3 reads CASSPEGNQPQHF. Here the CDR3 DNA reads TGCGCCAGCAGCCCAGAAGGCAATCAGCCCCAGCATTTT. The chain couples TRBV5-1 to TRBJ1-5, with D unresolved. CDR3 length equals 13 residues. Looked up from germline, CDR1 is SGHRS and CDR2 is YFSETQ. V dropped 4 bases and J dropped 2 bases, with 7 bases sitting between them.

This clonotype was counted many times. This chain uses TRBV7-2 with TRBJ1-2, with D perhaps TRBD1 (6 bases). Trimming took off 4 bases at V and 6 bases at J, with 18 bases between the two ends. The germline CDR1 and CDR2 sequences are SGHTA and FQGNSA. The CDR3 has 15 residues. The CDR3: CASSSGGAISNGYTF. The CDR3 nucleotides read TGTGCCAGCAGCTCCGGGGGGGCCATCAGTAATGGCTACACCTTC.

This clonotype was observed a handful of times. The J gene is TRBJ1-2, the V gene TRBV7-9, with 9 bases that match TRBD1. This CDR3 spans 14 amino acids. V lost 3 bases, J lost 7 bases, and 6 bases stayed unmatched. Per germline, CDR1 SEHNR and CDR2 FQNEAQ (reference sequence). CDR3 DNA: TGTGCCAGCAGCTTCGCGGACAGGGGCTCTGGCTACACCTTC. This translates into CASSFADRGSGYTF. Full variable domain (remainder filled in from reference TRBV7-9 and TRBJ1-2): DTGVSQNPRHKITKRGQNVTFRCDPISEHNRLYWYRQTLGQGPEFLTYFQNEAQLEKSRLLSDRFSAERPKGSFSTLEIQRTEQGDSAMYLCASSFADRGSGYTFGSGTRLTVV.

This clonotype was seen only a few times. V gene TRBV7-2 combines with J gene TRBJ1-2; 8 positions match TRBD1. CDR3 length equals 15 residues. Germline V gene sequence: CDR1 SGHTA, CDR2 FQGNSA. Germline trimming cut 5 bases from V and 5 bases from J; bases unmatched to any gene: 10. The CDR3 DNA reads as TGTGCCAGCAGCCAGCAGCAGGGGGCGCGTTATGGCTACACCTTC. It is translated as CASSQQQGARYGYTF.